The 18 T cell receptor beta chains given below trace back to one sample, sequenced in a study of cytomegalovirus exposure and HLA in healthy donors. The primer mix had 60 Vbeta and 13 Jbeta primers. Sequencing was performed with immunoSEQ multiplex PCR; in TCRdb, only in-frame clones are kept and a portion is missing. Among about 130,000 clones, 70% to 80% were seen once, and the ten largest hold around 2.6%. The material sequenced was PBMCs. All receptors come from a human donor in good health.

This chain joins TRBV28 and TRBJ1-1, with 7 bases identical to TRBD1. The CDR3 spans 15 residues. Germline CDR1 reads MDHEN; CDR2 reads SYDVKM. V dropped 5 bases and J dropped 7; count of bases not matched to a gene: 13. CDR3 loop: CASSIPGQSNIEAFF. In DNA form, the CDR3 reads TGTGCCAGCAGTATACCGGGACAGAGCAATATTGAAGCTTTCTTT.

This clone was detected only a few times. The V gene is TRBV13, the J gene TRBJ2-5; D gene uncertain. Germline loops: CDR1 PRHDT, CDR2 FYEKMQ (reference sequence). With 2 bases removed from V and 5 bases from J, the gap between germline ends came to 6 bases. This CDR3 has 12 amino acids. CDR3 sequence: CASSLQSETQYF. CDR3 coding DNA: TGTGCCAGCAGCTTACAGTCGGAGACCCAGTACTTC. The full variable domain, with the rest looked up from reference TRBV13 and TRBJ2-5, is AAGVIQSPRHLIKEKRETATLKCYPIPRHDTVYWYQQGPGQDPQFLISFYEKMQSDKGSIPDRFSAQQFSDYHSELNMSSLELGDSALYFCASSLQSETQYFGPGTRLLVL.

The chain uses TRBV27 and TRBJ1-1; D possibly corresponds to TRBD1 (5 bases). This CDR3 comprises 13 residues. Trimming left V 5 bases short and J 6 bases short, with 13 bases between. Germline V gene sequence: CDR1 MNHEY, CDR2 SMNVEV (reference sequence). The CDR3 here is CASSLGVGAEAFF. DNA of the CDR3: TGTGCCAGCAGTCTAGGGGTCGGCGCTGAAGCTTTCTTT.

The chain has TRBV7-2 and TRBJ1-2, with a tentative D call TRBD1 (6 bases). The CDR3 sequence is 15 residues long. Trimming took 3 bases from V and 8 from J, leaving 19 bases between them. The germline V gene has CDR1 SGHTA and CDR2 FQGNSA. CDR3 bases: TGTGCCAGCAGCTTGTATGGGGGCGGTAGGTTGGGCTACACCTTC. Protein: CASSLYGGGRLGYTF.

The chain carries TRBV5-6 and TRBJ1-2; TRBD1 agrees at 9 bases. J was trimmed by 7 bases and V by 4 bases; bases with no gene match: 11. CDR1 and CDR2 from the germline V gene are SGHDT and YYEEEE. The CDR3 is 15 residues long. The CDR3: CASSGPGGQGRGYTF. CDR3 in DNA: TGTGCCAGCAGCGGCCCAGGGGGACAGGGCCGTGGCTACACCTTC.

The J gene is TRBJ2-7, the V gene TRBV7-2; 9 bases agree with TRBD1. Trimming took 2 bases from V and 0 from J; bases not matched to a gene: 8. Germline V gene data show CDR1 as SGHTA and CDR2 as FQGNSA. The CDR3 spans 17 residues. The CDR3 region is CASSLSDRGPRSYEQYF. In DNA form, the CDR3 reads TGTGCCAGCAGCTTATCGGACAGGGGTCCCCGCTCCTACGAGCAGTACTTC.

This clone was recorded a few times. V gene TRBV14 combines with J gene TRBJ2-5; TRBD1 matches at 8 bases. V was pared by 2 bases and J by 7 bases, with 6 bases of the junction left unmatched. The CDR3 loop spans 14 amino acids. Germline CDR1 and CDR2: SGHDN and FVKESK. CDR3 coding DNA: TGTGCCAGCAGCCAAACGCAGGGGGCAGGGACCCAGTACTTC. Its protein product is CASSQTQGAGTQYF. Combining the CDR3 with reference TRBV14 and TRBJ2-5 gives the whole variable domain EAGVTQFPSHSVIEKGQTVTLRCDPISGHDNLYWYRRVMGKEIKFLLHFVKESKQDESGMPNNRFLAERTGGTYSTLKVQPAELEDSGVYFCASSQTQGAGTQYFGPGTRLLVL.

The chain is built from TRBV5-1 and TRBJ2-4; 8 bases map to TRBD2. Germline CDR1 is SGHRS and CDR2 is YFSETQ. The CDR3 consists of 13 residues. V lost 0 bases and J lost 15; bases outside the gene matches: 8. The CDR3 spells CASSLAVSGGRYF. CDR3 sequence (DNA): TGCGCCAGCAGCTTGGCGGTGAGCGGGGGACGGTACTTC.

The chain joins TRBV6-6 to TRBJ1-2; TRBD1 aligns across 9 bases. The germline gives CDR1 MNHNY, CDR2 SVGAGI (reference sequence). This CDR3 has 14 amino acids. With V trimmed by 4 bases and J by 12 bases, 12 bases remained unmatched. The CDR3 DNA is TGTGCCAGCAGTTTGGGGGGACAGGGCGCCTGGGACACCTTC. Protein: CASSLGGQGAWDTF.

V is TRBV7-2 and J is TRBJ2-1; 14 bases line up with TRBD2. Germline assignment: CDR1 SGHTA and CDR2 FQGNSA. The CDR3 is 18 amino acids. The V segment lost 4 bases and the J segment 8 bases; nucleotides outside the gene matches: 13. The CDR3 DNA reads TGTGCCAGCAGCTATAGTACCGGGACTAGCGGGAGCTGGTATGAGCAGTTCTTC. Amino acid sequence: CASSYSTGTSGSWYEQFF.

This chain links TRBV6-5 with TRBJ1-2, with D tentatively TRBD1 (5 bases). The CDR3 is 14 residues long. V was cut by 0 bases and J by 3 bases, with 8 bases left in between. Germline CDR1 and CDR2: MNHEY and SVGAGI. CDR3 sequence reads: CASSYSTGDYGYTF. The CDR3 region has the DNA TGTGCCAGCAGTTACTCCACAGGAGACTATGGCTACACCTTC.

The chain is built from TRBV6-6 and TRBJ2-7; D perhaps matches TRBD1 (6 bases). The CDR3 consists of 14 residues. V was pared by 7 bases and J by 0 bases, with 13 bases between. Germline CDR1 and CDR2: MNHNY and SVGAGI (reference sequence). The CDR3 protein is CASINREYSYEQYF. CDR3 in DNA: TGTGCCAGCATAAACAGGGAGTACTCCTACGAGCAGTACTTC.

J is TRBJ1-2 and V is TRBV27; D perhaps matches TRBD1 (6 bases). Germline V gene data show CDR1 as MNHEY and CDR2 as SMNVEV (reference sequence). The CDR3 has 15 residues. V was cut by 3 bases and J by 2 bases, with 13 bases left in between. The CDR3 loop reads CASSFGRGRNYGYTF. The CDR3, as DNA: TGTGCCAGCAGTTTCGGCAGGGGAAGAAACTATGGCTACACCTTC.

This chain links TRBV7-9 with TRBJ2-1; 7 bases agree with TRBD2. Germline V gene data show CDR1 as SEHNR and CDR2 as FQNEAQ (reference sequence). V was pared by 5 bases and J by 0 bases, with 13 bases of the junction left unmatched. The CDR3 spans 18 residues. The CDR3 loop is CASSPSALAVSSYNEQFF. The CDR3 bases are TGTGCCAGCAGCCCAAGCGCCCTAGCGGTAAGCTCCTACAATGAGCAGTTCTTC.

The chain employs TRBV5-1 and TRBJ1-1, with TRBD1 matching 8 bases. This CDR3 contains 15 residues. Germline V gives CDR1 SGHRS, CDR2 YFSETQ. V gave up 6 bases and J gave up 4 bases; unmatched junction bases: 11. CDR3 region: CASTTIQGGGTEAFF. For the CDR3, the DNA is TGCGCCAGCACCACCATACAGGGGGGTGGCACTGAAGCTTTCTTT. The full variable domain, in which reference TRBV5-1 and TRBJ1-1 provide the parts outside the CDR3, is KAGVTQTPRYLIKTRGQQVTLSCSPISGHRSVSWYQQTPGQGLQFLFEYFSETQRNKGNFPGRFSGRQFSNSRSEMNVSTLELGDSALYLCASTTIQGGGTEAFFGQGTRLTVV.

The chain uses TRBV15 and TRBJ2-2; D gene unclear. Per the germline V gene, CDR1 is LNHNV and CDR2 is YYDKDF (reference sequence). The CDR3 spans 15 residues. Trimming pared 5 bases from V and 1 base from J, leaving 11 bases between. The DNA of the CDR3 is TGTGCCACCAGCCTTAGGAGACTGAACACCGGGGAGCTGTTTTTT. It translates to CATSLRRLNTGELFF.

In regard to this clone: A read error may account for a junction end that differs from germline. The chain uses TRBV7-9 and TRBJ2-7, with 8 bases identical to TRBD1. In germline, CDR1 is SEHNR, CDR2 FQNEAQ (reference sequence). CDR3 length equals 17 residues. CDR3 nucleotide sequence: TGTTCCAGCAGCTTAGCGCCCGGGACAGGCCTCAACTACGAGCAGTACTTC. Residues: CSSSLAPGTGLNYEQYF.

The CDR3 region has the DNA TGTGCCAGCAGTGAATCCCTCCTAGCGGGAATCACCGGGGAGCTGTTTTTT. Protein product: CASSESLLAGITGELFF. This rearrangement joins TRBV25-1 to TRBJ2-2; 9 bases map to TRBD2. The CDR3 runs 17 residues. With 1 base clipped from V and 4 bases from J, the junction kept 7 bases outside the gene matches. Germline V gene sequence: CDR1 MGHDK, CDR2 SYGVNS. The whole variable domain, filled in from reference TRBV25-1 and TRBJ2-2, reads EADIYQTPRYLVIGTGKKITLECSQTMGHDKMYWYQQDPGMELHLIHYSYGVNSTEKGDLSSESTVSRIRTEHFPLTLESARPSHTSQYLCASSESLLAGITGELFFGEGSRLTVL.